This T cell receptor (beta chain) appears in the sequencing data of a study of T cell responses to AZD1222 COVID-19 vaccine. V lost 3 bases, J lost 0 bases, and 13 bases lay in between. CDR1 SGHTA and CDR2 FQGNSA come from the germline V gene. The CDR3 totals 16 residues. The protocol was immunoSEQ multiplex PCR, while the TCRdb copy is restricted to in-frame clones and leaves out a portion. The sample lists about 120,000 clones; roughly 90% were seen once. This rearrangement joins TRBV7-2 to TRBJ2-3; maybe TRBD2 (6 bases). The TCR sequence derives from an adult who received the AZD1222 COVID-19 vaccine. The sample here was peripheral blood, taken 28 days after the second AZD1222 dose. DNA for the CDR3: TGTGCCAGCAGCTTGCAGCGGAGGGCTAGCACAGATACGCAGTATTTT. Its protein is CASSLQRRASTDTQYF.